This TCR beta chain derives from a study of blood T cell repertoires in COVID-19. Study summary: Donors in the United States, Italy and Spain gave samples during acute or convalescent COVID-19. From T cells, B-cell-depleted T cells, or PBMCs came the material, which was cDNA or gDNA.

There are 14 residues in the CDR3. V lost 5 bases and J 4 bases, leaving 14 bases between the germline ends. Looked up from germline, CDR1 is SEHNR and CDR2 is FQNEAQ (reference sequence). Study processing details: From reference gene primer amplification, estimates of nucleated cell counts were derived. The data were produced by immunoSEQ multiplex PCR, yet TCRdb's version contains in-frame clones alone and is incomplete. V and J calls and clone size follow that table, whereas D and trimming were derived from the DNA. Among about 260,000 clones listed, more than 90% were seen once. The TCR sequence derives from a person aged 18 to 35 with COVID-19, enrolled during active disease. The rearrangement links TRBV7-9 to TRBJ1-1, with D possibly TRBD1 on 5 matching bases. Material for sequencing was peripheral blood. In nucleotides, the CDR3 is TGTGCCAGCAGCCGCATCGGGGGAAGCACTGAAGCTTTCTTT. Encoded protein: CASSRIGGSTEAFF.